Presented here are 32 T cell receptor beta chains from one specimen sequenced in a study of Ad26.COV2.S vaccination and SARS-CoV-2 variants. Treatment given: over 15 received Ad26.COV2.S at low or high dose, single or two shots; about 5 received placebo; per-sample allocation not given. The samples date from day 63 after the first vaccine or placebo injection. Clones were read by immunoSEQ multiplex PCR, and TCRdb kept only the in-frame ones, dropping some. The sample shows hundreds of thousands of clones, roughly 90% of them seen only once. The sequencing used peripheral blood, collected in a trial of Ad26.COV2.S vaccine versus placebo. These receptors originate from a person aged 18 to 65 who received the Ad26.COV2.S COVID-19 vaccine or a placebo.

A few counts support this clone. The chain uses TRBV10-2 and TRBJ2-7; 7 bases are shared with TRBD2. CDR3 length: 14 amino acids. Germline V lookup: CDR1 WSHSY, CDR2 SAAADI. Trimming took 7 bases from V and 0 from J; bases not matched to a gene: 6. The CDR3 DNA reads TGCGCCAGCAACCCCGGGGGGAGCTCCTACGAGCAGTACTTC. As protein: CASNPGGSSYEQYF.

The J gene is TRBJ2-7, the V gene TRBV6-9; D unclear. The germline V gene has CDR1 MNHGY and CDR2 SVAAGI. The CDR3 has 13 residues. Trimming removed 5 bases at V and 5 bases at J, with 13 bases between. The CDR3 here is CASSQPPAHEQYF. As DNA, the CDR3 is TGTGCCAGCAGTCAGCCCCCCGCCCACGAGCAGTACTTC.

The genes are TRBV2 and TRBJ1-2; 8 bases match TRBD1. The germline gives CDR1 SNHLY, CDR2 FYNNEI. CDR3 length equals 12 residues. Losses at the gene ends were 11 bases for V and 5 bases for J; bases not matched to a gene: 7. In DNA form, the CDR3 reads TGTGCCGGAAACAGGGGGGAGTATGGCTACACCTTC. It translates to CAGNRGEYGYTF.

The gene calls are TRBV7-9 and TRBJ1-4; TRBD1 matches 9 bases. Trimming at V came to 6 bases and at J to 8 bases, leaving 7 bases not matched to a gene. Per germline, CDR1 SEHNR and CDR2 FQNEAQ (reference sequence). The CDR3 consists of 14 residues. This CDR3 is CASSWGQGGEKLFF. CDR3 nucleotide sequence: TGTGCCAGCAGTTGGGGACAGGGAGGGGAAAAACTGTTTTTT.

The chain employs TRBV29-1 and TRBJ2-7; 9 nucleotides match TRBD1. CDR1 and CDR2 from the germline V gene are SQVTM and ANQGSEA. This CDR3 spans 13 amino acids. V lost 6 bases, J lost 3 bases, and 6 bases stayed unmatched. Here the CDR3 reads CSVGTGMGYEQYF. CDR3 nucleotide sequence: TGCAGCGTGGGGACAGGGATGGGCTACGAGCAGTACTTC.

CDR3 coding DNA: TGTGCCAGCAGCTTCCGACTAGCGGGAGGATCCAATGAGCAGTTCTTC. Residues: CASSFRLAGGSNEQFF. The chain is built from TRBV11-3 and TRBJ2-1; 13 bases fit TRBD2. CDR3 size: 16 residues. CDR1 SGHNT and CDR2 YENEEA come from the germline V gene. V trimming: 3 bases; J trimming: 6 bases; junction bases outside the gene matches: 5. Supplemented by reference TRBV11-3 and TRBJ2-1, the full variable domain reads EAGVVQSPRYKIIEKKQPVAFWCNPISGHNTLYWYLQNLGQGPELLIRYENEEAVDDSQLPKDRFSAERLKGVDSTLKIQPAELGDSAVYLCASSFRLAGGSNEQFFGPGTRLTVL.

This rearrangement joins TRBV3-1 (or the pseudogene TRBV3-2) to TRBJ1-2, with D possibly being TRBD1 (5 bases). This CDR3 comprises 16 residues. V was clipped by 5 bases and J by 2 bases, with 18 bases between them. Germline V lookup: CDR1 LGHDT, CDR2 YNNKEL (reference sequence). CDR3 amino acids: CASSDIRGRENYGYTF. The CDR3 nucleotides read TGTGCCAGCAGCGATATTAGGGGCAGGGAGAACTATGGCTACACCTTC.

This clone was recorded once. This chain connects TRBV24-1 to TRBJ2-1, with D possibly being TRBD1 (6 bases). The CDR3 has 13 amino acids. CDR1 and CDR2 (germline): KGHDR, SFDVKD. Trimming pared 4 bases from V and 9 bases from J, leaving 12 bases between. Here the CDR3 DNA reads TGTGCCACCAGTGAGCCCACAGGGCCTGAGCAGTTCTTC. Its protein product is CATSEPTGPEQFF.

This sequence joins TRBV4-1 and TRBJ2-2; D uncertain. The ends were cut back, 2 bases at V and 3 bases at J, with 4 bases in the middle. The CDR3 consists of 13 residues. Germline V lookup: CDR1 MGHRA, CDR2 YSYEKL. The CDR3 DNA sequence: TGCGCCAGCAGCCAATGGGACACCGGGGAGCTGTTTTTT. This translates into CASSQWDTGELFF.

The chain has TRBV15 and TRBJ2-2, with TRBD2 matching over 11 bases. Germline V lookup: CDR1 LNHNV, CDR2 YYDKDF (reference sequence). The CDR3 runs to 15 residues. The ends lost 4 bases at V and 6 bases at J; junction bases unmatched: 4. CDR3 DNA sequence: TGTGCCACCAGCACACTAGCGGGAGTCCCCGGGGAGCTGTTTTTT. This encodes CATSTLAGVPGELFF.

The chain's CDR3 is CASSQETGGDFSGNTIYF. The CDR3 DNA follows: TGTGCCAGCAGCCAAGAAACCGGGGGCGACTTCTCTGGAAACACCATATATTTT. The chain joins TRBV4-2 to TRBJ1-3, with a tentative D call TRBD1 (6 bases). This CDR3 contains 18 residues. Germline CDR1 and CDR2: LGHNA and YNFKEQ. V lost 0 bases to trimming and J lost 0 bases, with 15 bases between them.

The chain uses TRBV25-1 and TRBJ1-1; D perhaps matches TRBD1 (5 bases). The CDR3 is made up of 13 amino acids. CDR1 and CDR2 (germline): MGHDK, SYGVNS. With 4 bases removed from V and 3 bases from J, the gap between germline ends came to 9 bases. CDR3 DNA: TGTGCCAGCAGTGTTCAGGGCCACACTGAAGCTTTCTTT. As protein: CASSVQGHTEAFF.

J is TRBJ1-5 and V is TRBV7-9; D is ambiguous. The V end was cut by 7 bases, the J end by 1 base, with 8 bases between. The CDR3 covers 13 residues. The V gene's germline CDR1 is SEHNR and CDR2 FQNEAQ (reference sequence). Here the CDR3 reads CASNAGSNQPQHF. CDR3 DNA: TGTGCCAGCAACGCTGGGAGCAATCAGCCCCAGCATTTT. Full variable domain (outside the CDR3, taken from reference TRBV7-9 and TRBJ1-5): DTGVSQNPRHKITKRGQNVTFRCDPISEHNRLYWYRQTLGQGPEFLTYFQNEAQLEKSRLLSDRFSAERPKGSFSTLEIQRTEQGDSAMYLCASNAGSNQPQHFGDGTRLSIL.

This clone was counted a single time. The CDR3 sequence is CASSVDRRNEQFF. For the CDR3, the DNA is TGTGCCAGCAGTGTCGATCGGAGGAATGAGCAGTTCTTC. The chain joins TRBV2 to TRBJ2-1, with TRBD2 as a possible D gene (5 bases). V was pared by 4 bases and J by 7 bases, with 11 bases between. CDR1 and CDR2 (germline): SNHLY, FYNNEI. This CDR3 spans 13 amino acids.

The DNA for the CDR3 is TGTGCCAGCAGCTTGGGTTCAGGCGGGAGCTCCTACAATGAGCAGTTCTTC. Its translation is CASSLGSGGSSYNEQFF. The V call is TRBV13, the J call TRBJ2-1; TRBD2 matches at 7 bases. V gave up 3 bases and J gave up 0 bases; unmatched junction bases: 8. Germline values: CDR1 PRHDT, CDR2 FYEKMQ (reference sequence). CDR3 length: 17 residues.

V gene TRBV6-5 combines with J gene TRBJ1-1; possibly TRBD1 for D (5 bases). The V gene lost 6 bases and the J gene lost 1 base, with 15 bases spanning the gap. Germline V CDR1 and CDR2: MNHEY, SVGAGI. The CDR3 contains 15 residues. CDR3 sequence (DNA): TGTGCCAGCAGCCTTTCGGGACCGAGGAACACTGAAGCTTTCTTT. It specifies CASSLSGPRNTEAFF.

The sample holds a few counts of this clone. This chain joins TRBV7-7 and TRBJ2-3, with 10 bases identical to TRBD2. The V and J ends lost 5 bases and 0 bases, in that order; junction bases with no gene match: 2. The CDR3 is 15 amino acids. CDR1 and CDR2 (germline): SSHAT, FNYEAQ (reference sequence). CDR3: CASSPTSGSTDTQYF. The CDR3 DNA follows: TGTGCCAGCAGCCCGACTAGCGGGAGCACAGATACGCAGTATTTT.

The chain uses TRBV18 and TRBJ2-1; 15 bases are a match to TRBD2. CDR3 length: 18 residues. CDR1 is KGHSH and CDR2 is LQKENI in the germline V gene. The V segment lost 2 bases and the J segment 1 base; nucleotides outside the gene matches: 3. The CDR3 nucleotides read TGTGCCAGCTCACCAGAGGGACTAGCGGGAGGTTCCTACAATGAGCAGTTCTTC. It yields the protein CASSPEGLAGGSYNEQFF.

CDR3 residues: CASSPPGSGEKLFF. The DNA for the CDR3 is TGTGCCAGCAGCCCCCCAGGGTCCGGTGAAAAACTGTTTTTT. The chain is built from TRBV7-2 and TRBJ1-4; possibly TRBD1 for D (5 bases). This CDR3 comprises 14 residues. From germline, CDR1 is SGHTA and CDR2 FQGNSA. V lost 5 bases to trimming and J lost 7 bases, with 14 bases between them.

The V and J genes are TRBV7-9 and TRBJ2-7, with TRBD2 matching over 12 bases. This CDR3 contains 18 residues. The germline V gene encodes CDR1 SEHNR and CDR2 FQNEAQ (reference sequence). Trimming at V came to 5 bases and at J to 5 bases, leaving 16 bases not matched to a gene. In nucleotides, the CDR3 is TGTGCCAGCAGCCCTTCCGGCGGACTAGCGGGAACAGGGAACGAGCAGTACTTC. Residues: CASSPSGGLAGTGNEQYF. Complete variable domain (other parts from reference TRBV7-9 and TRBJ2-7): DTGVSQNPRHKITKRGQNVTFRCDPISEHNRLYWYRQTLGQGPEFLTYFQNEAQLEKSRLLSDRFSAERPKGSFSTLEIQRTEQGDSAMYLCASSPSGGLAGTGNEQYFGPGTRLTVT.

Of note for this clone: The same CDR3 can be traced to other DNA sequences in this sample. The gene calls are TRBV7-9 and TRBJ1-1; no firm D call. Germline lookup yields CDR1 SEHNR and CDR2 FQNEAQ (reference sequence). Trimming took off 3 bases at V and 1 base at J, with 6 bases between the two ends. The CDR3 length is 13 residues. The CDR3 DNA reads as TGTGCCAGCAGCTTGTCAGGGAACACTGAAGCTTTCTTT. Translating gives CASSLSGNTEAFF.

This clone has only one observation. V is TRBV30 and J is TRBJ2-7; 8 positions agree with TRBD1. Germline CDR1 reads GTSNPN; CDR2 reads SVGIG (reference sequence). The CDR3 is 14 residues long. With 2 bases clipped from V and 5 bases from J, the junction kept 8 bases outside the gene matches. CDR3 DNA: TGTGCCTGGAGTCTGCAGGGGGCTCGGCACGAGCAGTACTTC. Translation gives CAWSLQGARHEQYF. Looking up the rest from reference TRBV30 and TRBJ2-7 gives the full variable domain: SQTIHQWPATLVQPVGSPLSLECTVEGTSNPNLYWYRQAAGRGLQLLFYSVGIGQISSEVPQNLSASRPQDRQFILSSKKLLLSDSGFYLCAWSLQGARHEQYFGPGTRLTVT.

The chain recombines TRBV4-1 with TRBJ1-2, with D maybe TRBD1 (5 bases). CDR1 is MGHRA, CDR2 YSYEKL, per germline. The CDR3 is 15 residues long. V was shortened by 4 bases and J by 5 bases, with 17 bases between the two germline ends. As DNA, the CDR3 is TGCGCCAGCAGCCTCACTCCCGGGACTGTATATGGCTACACCTTC. It specifies CASSLTPGTVYGYTF.

The chain has TRBV6-5 and TRBJ2-1, with 7 bases identical to TRBD1. Germline assignment: CDR1 MNHEY and CDR2 SVGAGI. V shed 7 bases and J 11 bases; nucleotides not matched to a gene: 11. The CDR3 consists of 13 residues. The chain's CDR3 is CASKSRDSLKQFF. CDR3 DNA sequence: TGTGCCAGCAAGTCACGGGACAGCCTAAAGCAGTTCTTC.

The rearrangement links TRBV4-3 to TRBJ1-3, with 7 bases aligning to TRBD1. CDR3 length: 17 amino acids. The V and J ends lost 4 bases and 1 base, in that order; junction bases with no gene match: 10. Germline V gene sequence: CDR1 LGHNA, CDR2 YSLEER. The CDR3 sequence: CASSRARDSFSGNTIYF. CDR3 nucleotides: TGCGCCAGCAGCCGGGCCCGGGACAGCTTTTCTGGAAACACCATATATTTT.

This clone has only one observation. V usage is TRBV5-4 and J usage is TRBJ2-5; D is unclear. Trimming pared 2 bases from V and 0 bases from J, leaving 8 bases between. The CDR3 totals 14 residues. Per the germline V gene, CDR1 is SGHNT and CDR2 is YYREEE (reference sequence). In DNA, the CDR3 is TGTGCCAGCAGCTTTGAAGGGTACCAAGAGACCCAGTACTTC. It yields the protein CASSFEGYQETQYF.

The gene calls are TRBV20-1 and TRBJ1-3; the D is unclear. The ends were cut back, 3 bases at V and 0 bases at J, with 9 bases in the middle. CDR1 and CDR2 (germline): DFQATT, SNEGSKA (reference sequence). The CDR3 loop spans 14 amino acids. The CDR3, as DNA: TGCAGTGCTAGTACGCGAACCTCTGGAAACACCATATATTTT. Its protein product is CSASTRTSGNTIYF.

This clone was seen a single time. The V and J genes are TRBV4-3 and TRBJ1-2, with D hard to call. Trimming cost V 0 bases and J 8 bases, with 13 bases left between them. The germline CDR1 and CDR2 sequences are LGHNA and YSLEER. This CDR3 has 14 amino acids. CDR3 sequence (DNA): TGCGCCAGCAGCCAAGACCCCTGGGCCGGGGGCTACACCTTC. It codes for CASSQDPWAGGYTF.

This chain joins TRBV9 and TRBJ2-2; D is unclear. V lost 1 base and J 6 bases, leaving 4 bases between the germline ends. The CDR3 is made up of 12 amino acids. Germline CDR1 SGDLS, CDR2 YYNGEE. Here the CDR3 DNA reads TGTGCCAGCAGCGTACCCCCCGGGGAGCTGTTTTTT. Its protein is CASSVPPGELFF.

The chain carries TRBV21-1 and TRBJ1-1. TRBV21-1 is a documented pseudogene. There are 15 residues in the CDR3. CDR3 DNA sequence: TGTGCCAGCAGCAAAGAGTTATTAGGGAACACTGAAGCTTTCTTT. Translation: CASSKELLGNTEAFF.

This chain connects TRBV6-2 or TRBV6-3 to TRBJ2-3, with a possible D match to TRBD2 (6 bases). The CDR3 extends over 14 amino acids. Germline-derived CDR1 and CDR2 are MNHEY and SVGEGT. Trimming cost V 1 base and J 7 bases, with 12 bases left between them. CDR3 region: CASSYWDGSYTQYF. The DNA for the CDR3 is TGTGCCAGCAGTTACTGGGACGGGAGCTATACGCAGTATTTT.

The chain recombines TRBV13 with TRBJ1-1, with D possibly TRBD1 on 6 matching bases. V was pared by 1 base and J by 3 bases, with 15 bases between. In germline, CDR1 is PRHDT, CDR2 FYEKMQ (reference sequence). The CDR3 covers 16 residues. CDR3 protein: CASSLEVQGRDTEAFF. The DNA for the CDR3 is TGTGCCAGCAGCTTAGAAGTACAGGGAAGGGACACTGAAGCTTTCTTT.